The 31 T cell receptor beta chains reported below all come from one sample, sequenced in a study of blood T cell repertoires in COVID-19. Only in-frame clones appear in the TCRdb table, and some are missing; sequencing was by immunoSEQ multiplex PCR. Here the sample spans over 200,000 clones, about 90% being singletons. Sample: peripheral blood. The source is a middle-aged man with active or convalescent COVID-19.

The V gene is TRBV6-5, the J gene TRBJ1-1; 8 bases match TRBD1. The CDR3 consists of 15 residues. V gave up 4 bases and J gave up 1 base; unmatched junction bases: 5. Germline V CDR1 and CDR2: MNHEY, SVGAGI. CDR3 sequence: CASSSWTGTNTEAFF. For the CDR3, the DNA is TGTGCCAGCAGTTCCTGGACAGGGACGAACACTGAAGCTTTCTTT.

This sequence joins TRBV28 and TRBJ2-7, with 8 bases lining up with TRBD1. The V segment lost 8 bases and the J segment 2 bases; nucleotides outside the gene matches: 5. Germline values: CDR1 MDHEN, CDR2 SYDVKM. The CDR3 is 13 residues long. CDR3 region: CASGRQGPYEQYF. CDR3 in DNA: TGTGCCAGCGGAAGACAGGGGCCCTACGAGCAGTACTTC.

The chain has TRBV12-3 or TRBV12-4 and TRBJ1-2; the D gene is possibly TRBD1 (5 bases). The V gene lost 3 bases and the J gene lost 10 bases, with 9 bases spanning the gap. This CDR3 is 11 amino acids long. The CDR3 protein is CASSLGQSYTF. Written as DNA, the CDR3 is TGTGCCAGCAGTTTGGGGCAGTCCTACACCTTC.

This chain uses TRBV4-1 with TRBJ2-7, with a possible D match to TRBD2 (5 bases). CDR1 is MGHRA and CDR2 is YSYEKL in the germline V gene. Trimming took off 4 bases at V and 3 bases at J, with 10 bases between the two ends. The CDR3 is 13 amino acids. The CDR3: CASSRSEGYEQYF. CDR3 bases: TGCGCCAGCAGCCGAAGCGAGGGCTACGAGCAGTACTTC.

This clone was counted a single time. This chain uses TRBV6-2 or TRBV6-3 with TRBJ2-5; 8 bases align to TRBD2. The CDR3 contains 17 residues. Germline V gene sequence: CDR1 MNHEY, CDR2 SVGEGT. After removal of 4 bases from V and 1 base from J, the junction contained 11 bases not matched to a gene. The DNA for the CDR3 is TGTGCCAGCAGTTCCAGCGGGAGAAGGTCCGGCCAAGAGACCCAGTACTTC. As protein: CASSSSGRRSGQETQYF.

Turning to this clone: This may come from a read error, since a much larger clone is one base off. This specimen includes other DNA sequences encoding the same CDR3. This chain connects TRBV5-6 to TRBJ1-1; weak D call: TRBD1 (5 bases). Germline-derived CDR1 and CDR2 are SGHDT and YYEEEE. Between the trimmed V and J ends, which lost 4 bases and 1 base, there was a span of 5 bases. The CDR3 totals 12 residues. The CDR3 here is CASSTGNTEAFF. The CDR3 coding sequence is TGTGCCAGCAGCACAGGGAACACTGAAGCTTTCTTT. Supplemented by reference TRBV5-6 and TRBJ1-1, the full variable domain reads DAGVTQSPTHLIKTRGQQVTLRCSPKSGHDTVSWYQQALGQGPQFIFQYYEEEERQRGNFPDRFSGHQFPNYSSELNVNALLLGDSALYLCASSTGNTEAFFGQGTRLTVV.

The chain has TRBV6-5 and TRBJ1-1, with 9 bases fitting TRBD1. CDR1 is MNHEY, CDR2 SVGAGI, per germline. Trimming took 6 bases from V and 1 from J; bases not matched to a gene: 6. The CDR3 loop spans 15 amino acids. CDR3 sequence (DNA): TGTGCCAGCAGAAGGACAGGGGAAACGAACACTGAAGCTTTCTTT. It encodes CASRRTGETNTEAFF.

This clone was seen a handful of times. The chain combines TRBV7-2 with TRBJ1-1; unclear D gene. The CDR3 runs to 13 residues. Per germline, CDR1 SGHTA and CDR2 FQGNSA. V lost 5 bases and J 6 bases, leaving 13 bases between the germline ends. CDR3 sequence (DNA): TGTGCCAGCAGCCGTAGACATTTCGCTGAAGCTTTCTTT. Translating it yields CASSRRHFAEAFF.

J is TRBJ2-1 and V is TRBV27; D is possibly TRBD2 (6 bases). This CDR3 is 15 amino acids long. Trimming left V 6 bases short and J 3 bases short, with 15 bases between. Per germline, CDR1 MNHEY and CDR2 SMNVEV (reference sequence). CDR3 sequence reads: CASSQGTVLYNEQFF. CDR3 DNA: TGTGCCAGCAGCCAAGGGACTGTACTCTACAATGAGCAGTTCTTC.

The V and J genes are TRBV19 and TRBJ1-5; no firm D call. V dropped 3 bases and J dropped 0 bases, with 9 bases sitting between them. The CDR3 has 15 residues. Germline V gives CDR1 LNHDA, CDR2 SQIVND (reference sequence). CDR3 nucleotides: TGTGCCAGTAGTATTTCGGGGTATAGCAATCAGCCCCAGCATTTT. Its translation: CASSISGYSNQPQHF.

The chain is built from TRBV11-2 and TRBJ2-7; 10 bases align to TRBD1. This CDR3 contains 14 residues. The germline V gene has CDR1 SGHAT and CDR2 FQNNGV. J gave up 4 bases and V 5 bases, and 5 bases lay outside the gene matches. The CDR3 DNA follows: TGTGCCAGCAGCCTGACAGGGGGCCGGTACGAGCAGTACTTC. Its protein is CASSLTGGRYEQYF. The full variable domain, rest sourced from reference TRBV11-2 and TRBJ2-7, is EAGVAQSPRYKIIEKRQSVAFWCNPISGHATLYWYQQILGQGPKLLIQFQNNGVVDDSQLPKDRFSAERLKGVDSTLKIQPAKLEDSAVYLCASSLTGGRYEQYFGPGTRLTVT.

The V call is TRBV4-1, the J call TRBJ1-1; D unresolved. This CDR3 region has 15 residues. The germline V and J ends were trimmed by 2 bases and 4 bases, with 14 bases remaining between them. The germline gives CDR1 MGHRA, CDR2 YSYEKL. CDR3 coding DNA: TGCGCCAGCAGCCAACCCGTCGGGTTCTTCACTGAAGCTTTCTTT. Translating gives CASSQPVGFFTEAFF.

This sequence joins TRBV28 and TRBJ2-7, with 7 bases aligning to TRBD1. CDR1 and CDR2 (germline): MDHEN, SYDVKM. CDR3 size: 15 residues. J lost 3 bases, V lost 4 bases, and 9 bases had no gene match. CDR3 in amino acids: CASSSIGGEHYEQYF. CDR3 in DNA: TGTGCCAGCAGTTCCATAGGGGGCGAGCACTACGAGCAGTACTTC. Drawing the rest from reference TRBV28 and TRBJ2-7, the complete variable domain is DVKVTQSSRYLVKRTGEKVFLECVQDMDHENMFWYRQDPGLGLRLIYFSYDVKMKEKGDIPEGYSVSREKKERFSLILESASTNQTSMYLCASSSIGGEHYEQYFGPGTRLTVT.

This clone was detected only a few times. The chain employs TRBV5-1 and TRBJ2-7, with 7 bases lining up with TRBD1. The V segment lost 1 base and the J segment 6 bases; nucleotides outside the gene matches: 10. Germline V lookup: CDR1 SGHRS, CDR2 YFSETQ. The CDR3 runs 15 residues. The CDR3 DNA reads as TGCGCCAGCAGCTTGTTGGCACAGGGGACGGGCGAGCAGTACTTC. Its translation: CASSLLAQGTGEQYF.

CDR3 nucleotides: TGTGCCAGCAGCTTAGTAGGGGTGAGCAATCAGCCCCAGCATTTT. It is translated as CASSLVGVSNQPQHF. The V and J genes are TRBV7-8 and TRBJ1-5, with a tentative D call TRBD1 (5 bases). Germline V gene lookup returns CDR1 SGHVS and CDR2 FQNEAQ. The CDR3 length is 15 residues. Trimming cost V 1 base and J 1 base, with 8 bases left between them.

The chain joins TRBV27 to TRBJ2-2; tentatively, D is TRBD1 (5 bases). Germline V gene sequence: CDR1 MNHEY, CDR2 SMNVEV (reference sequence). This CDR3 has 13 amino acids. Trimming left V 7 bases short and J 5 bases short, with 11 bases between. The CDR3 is CASTETATGELFF. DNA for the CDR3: TGTGCCAGCACCGAGACAGCAACCGGGGAGCTGTTTTTT.

Here the CDR3 DNA reads TGTGCCAGCAGCCCCGGGACACATAGCAATCAGCCCCAGCATTTT. Amino acid sequence: CASSPGTHSNQPQHF. J is TRBJ1-5 and V is TRBV5-5, with D possibly being TRBD1 (6 bases). Germline CDR1 and CDR2: SGHKS and YYEKEE (reference sequence). Trimming stripped 4 bases from V and 0 bases from J, with 11 bases between. CDR3 length equals 15 residues.

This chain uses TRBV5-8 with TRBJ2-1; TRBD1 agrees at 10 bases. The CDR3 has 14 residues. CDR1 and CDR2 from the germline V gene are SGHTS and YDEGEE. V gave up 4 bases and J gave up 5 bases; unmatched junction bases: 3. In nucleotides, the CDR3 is TGTGCCAGCAGCGCGGGACAGGGGAACAATGAGCAGTTCTTC. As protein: CASSAGQGNNEQFF.

The CDR3 region is CASSAGDYGYTF. The CDR3 coding sequence is TGTGCCAGCAGCGCCGGAGACTATGGCTACACCTTC. V and J are TRBV7-9 and TRBJ1-2; D is ambiguous. Deletions cut 5 bases from V and 3 bases from J, with 7 bases between. The CDR3 length is 12 residues. CDR1 SEHNR and CDR2 FQNEAQ come from the germline V gene (reference sequence).

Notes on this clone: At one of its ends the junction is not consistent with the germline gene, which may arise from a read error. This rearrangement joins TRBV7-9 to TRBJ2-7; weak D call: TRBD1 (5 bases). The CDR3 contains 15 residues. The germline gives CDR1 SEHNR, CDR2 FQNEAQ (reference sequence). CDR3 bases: TGTACCAGCAGCTTTAAGGGGCCTTCGGCCTACGAGCAGTACTTC. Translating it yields CTSSFKGPSAYEQYF.

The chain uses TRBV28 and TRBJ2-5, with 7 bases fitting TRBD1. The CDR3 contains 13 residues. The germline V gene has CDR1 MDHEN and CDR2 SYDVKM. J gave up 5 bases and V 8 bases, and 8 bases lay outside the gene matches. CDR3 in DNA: TGTGCCAGCGACAGGGTTCCTGGGGAGACCCAGTACTTC. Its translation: CASDRVPGETQYF.

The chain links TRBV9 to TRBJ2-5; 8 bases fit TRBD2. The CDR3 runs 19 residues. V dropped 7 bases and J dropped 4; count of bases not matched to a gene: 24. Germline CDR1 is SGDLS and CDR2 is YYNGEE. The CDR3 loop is CASCATGFGSGGPGETQYF. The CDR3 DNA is TGTGCCAGCTGCGCAACGGGTTTTGGATCGGGAGGGCCGGGAGAGACCCAGTACTTC.

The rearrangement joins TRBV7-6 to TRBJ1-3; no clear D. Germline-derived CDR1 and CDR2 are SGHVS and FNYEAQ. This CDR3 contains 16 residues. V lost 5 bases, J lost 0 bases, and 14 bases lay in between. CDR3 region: CASSPSGWGSGNTIYF. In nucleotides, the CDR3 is TGTGCCAGCAGCCCTAGCGGGTGGGGCTCTGGAAACACCATATATTTT.

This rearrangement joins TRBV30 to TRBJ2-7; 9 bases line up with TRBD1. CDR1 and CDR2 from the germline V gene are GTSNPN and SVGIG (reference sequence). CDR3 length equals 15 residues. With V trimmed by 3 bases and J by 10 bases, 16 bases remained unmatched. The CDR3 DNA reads TGTGCCTGGAGCGGCGACGGGACAGGGAGTCTTAGTCAGTACTTC. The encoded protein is CAWSGDGTGSLSQYF. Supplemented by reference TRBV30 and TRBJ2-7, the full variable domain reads SQTIHQWPATLVQPVGSPLSLECTVEGTSNPNLYWYRQAAGRGLQLLFYSVGIGQISSEVPQNLSASRPQDRQFILSSKKLLLSDSGFYLCAWSGDGTGSLSQYFGPGTRLTVT.

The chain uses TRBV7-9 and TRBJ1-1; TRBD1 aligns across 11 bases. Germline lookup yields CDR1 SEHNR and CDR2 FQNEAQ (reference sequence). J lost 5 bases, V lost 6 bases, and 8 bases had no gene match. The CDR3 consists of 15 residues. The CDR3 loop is CASRPGTGGGTEAFF. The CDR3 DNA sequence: TGTGCCAGCAGACCTGGGACAGGGGGTGGGACTGAAGCTTTCTTT.

The CDR3 DNA sequence: TGTGCCAGTAGTTACGACAGCATCAATCAGCCCCAGCATTTT. It codes for CASSYDSINQPQHF. The chain couples TRBV19 to TRBJ1-5; a possible D gene is TRBD1 (5 bases). Trimming stripped 5 bases from V and 3 bases from J, with 11 bases between. The CDR3 has 14 amino acids. The germline CDR1 and CDR2 sequences are LNHDA and SQIVND (reference sequence).

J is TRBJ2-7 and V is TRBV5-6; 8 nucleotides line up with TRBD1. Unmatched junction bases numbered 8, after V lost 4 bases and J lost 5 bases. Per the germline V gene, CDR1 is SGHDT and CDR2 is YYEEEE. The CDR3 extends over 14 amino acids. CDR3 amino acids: CASSLIGQGNEQYF. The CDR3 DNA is TGTGCCAGCAGCCTAATAGGACAGGGTAACGAGCAGTACTTC. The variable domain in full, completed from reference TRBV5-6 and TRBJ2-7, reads DAGVTQSPTHLIKTRGQQVTLRCSPKSGHDTVSWYQQALGQGPQFIFQYYEEEERQRGNFPDRFSGHQFPNYSSELNVNALLLGDSALYLCASSLIGQGNEQYFGPGTRLTVT.

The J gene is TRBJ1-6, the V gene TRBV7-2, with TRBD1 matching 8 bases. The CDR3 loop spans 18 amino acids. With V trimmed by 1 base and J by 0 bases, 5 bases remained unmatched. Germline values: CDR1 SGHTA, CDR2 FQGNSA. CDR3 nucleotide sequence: TGTGCCAGCAGCTTAGGGACAGGGCCCAGCTCCTATAATTCACCCCTCCACTTT. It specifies CASSLGTGPSSYNSPLHF.

This CDR3 reads CASSLAVQGPGELFF. The CDR3 DNA is TGCGCCAGCAGCTTGGCCGTACAGGGTCCCGGGGAGCTGTTTTTT. The genes are TRBV5-1 and TRBJ2-2; D is possibly TRBD1 (6 bases). V shed 0 bases and J shed 6 bases, with 12 bases lying between them. The germline V gene has CDR1 SGHRS and CDR2 YFSETQ. The length of the CDR3 is 15 residues.

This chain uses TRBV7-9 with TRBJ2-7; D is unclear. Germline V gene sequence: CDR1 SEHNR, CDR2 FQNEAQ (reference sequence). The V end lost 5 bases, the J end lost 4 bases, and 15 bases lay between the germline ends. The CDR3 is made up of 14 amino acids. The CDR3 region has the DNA TGTGCCAGCAGCCCCGGTGTACGTGTTTACGAGCAGTACTTC. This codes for CASSPGVRVYEQYF.

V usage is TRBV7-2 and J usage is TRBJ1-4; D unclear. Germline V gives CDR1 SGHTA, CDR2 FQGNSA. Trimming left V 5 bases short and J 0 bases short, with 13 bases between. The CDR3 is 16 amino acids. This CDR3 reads CASSRGSIATNEKLFF. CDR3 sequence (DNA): TGTGCCAGCAGCAGAGGGAGCATTGCAACTAATGAAAAACTGTTTTTT.